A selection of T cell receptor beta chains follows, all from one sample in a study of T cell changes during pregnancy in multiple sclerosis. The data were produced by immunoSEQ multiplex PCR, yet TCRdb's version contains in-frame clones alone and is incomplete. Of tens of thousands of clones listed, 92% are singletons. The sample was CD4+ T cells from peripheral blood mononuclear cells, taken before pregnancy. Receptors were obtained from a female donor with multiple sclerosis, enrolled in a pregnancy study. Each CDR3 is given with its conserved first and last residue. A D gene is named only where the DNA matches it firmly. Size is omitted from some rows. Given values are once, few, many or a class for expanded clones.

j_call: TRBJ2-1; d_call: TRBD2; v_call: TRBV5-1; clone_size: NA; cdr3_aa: CASSFGTSGSILNEQFF; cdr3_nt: TGCGCCAGCAGCTTTGGGACTAGCGGGAGTATACTTAATGAGCAGTTCTTC
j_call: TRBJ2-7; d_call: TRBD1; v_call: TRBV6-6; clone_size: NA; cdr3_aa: CASSYGTATYEQYF; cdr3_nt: TGTGCCAGCAGTTACGGGACAGCGACTTACGAGCAGTACTTC
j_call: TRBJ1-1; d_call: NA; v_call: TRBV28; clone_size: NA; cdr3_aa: CASSATKLAFF; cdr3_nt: TGTGCCAGCAGCGCGACTAAGTTGGCTTTCTTT
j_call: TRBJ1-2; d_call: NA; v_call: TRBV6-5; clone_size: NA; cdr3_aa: CASRASGDYGYTF; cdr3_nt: TGTGCCAGCAGAGCCTCGGGGGACTATGGCTACACCTTC
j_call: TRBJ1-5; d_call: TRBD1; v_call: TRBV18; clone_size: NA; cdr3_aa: CASSPNPTGRNQPQHF; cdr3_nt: TGTGCCAGCTCCCCCAACCCGACAGGGCGCAATCAGCCCCAGCATTTT
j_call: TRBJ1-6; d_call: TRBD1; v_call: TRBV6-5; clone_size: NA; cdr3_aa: CASSFKQDRVSPLHF; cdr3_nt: TGTGCCAGCAGTTTCAAACAGGACAGGGTTTCACCCCTCCACTTT
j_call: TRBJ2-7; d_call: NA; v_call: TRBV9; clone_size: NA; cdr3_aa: CASSVAWGGEQYF; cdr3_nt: TGTGCCAGCAGCGTAGCATGGGGCGGCGAGCAGTACTTC
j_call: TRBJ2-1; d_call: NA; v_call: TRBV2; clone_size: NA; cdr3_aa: CASSLLGRSYNEQFF; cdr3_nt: TGTGCCAGCAGTCTACTAGGCCGGTCCTACAATGAGCAGTTCTTC
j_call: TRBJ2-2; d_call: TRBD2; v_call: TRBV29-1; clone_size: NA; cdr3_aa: CSVVDLLAGPNTGELFF; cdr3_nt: TGCAGCGTTGTGGATTTACTAGCGGGACCGAACACCGGGGAGCTGTTTTTT
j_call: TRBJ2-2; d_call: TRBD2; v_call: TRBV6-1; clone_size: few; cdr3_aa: CASSQGTSGRGTGELFF; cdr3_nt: TGTGCCAGCAGTCAAGGGACTAGCGGGAGGGGCACCGGGGAGCTGTTTTTT
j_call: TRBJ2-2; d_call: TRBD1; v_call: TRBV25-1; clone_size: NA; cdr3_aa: CASSETGGRTGELFF; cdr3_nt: TGTGCCAGCAGTGAGACAGGGGGCAGAACCGGGGAGCTGTTTTTT
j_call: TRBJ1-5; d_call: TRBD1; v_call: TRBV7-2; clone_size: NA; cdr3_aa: CASRSTGDQPQHF; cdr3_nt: TGTGCCAGCAGATCCACAGGGGATCAGCCCCAGCATTTT
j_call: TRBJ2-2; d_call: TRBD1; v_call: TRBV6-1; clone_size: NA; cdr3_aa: CASSWDRANTGELFF; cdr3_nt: TGTGCCAGCAGCTGGGACAGGGCCAACACCGGGGAGCTGTTTTTT
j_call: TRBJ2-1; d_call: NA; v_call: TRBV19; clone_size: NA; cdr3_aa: CASSILGRGIANNEQFF; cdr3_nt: TGTGCCAGTAGTATCCTTGGGCGGGGTATAGCGAACAATGAGCAGTTCTTC
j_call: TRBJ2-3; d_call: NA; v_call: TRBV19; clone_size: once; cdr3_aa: CASSPRSTSTDTQYF; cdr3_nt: TGTGCCAGTAGTCCCCGGTCCACTAGCACAGATACGCAGTATTTT
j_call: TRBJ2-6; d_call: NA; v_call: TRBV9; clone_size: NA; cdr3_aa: CASSVMGGPGANVLTF; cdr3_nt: TGTGCCAGCAGCGTAATGGGGGGGCCCGGGGCCAACGTCCTGACTTTC
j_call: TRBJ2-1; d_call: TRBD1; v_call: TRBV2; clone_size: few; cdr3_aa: CASRGQGFGNEQFF; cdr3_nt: TGTGCCAGCAGAGGACAGGGGTTCGGCAATGAGCAGTTCTTC
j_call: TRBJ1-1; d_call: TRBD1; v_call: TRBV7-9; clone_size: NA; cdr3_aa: CASSLEGTGKAFF; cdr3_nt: TGTGCCAGCAGCTTAGAGGGGACAGGGAAAGCTTTCTTT
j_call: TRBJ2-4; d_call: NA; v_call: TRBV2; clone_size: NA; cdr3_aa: CASSEARQGRSKNIQYF; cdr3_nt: TGTGCCAGCAGTGAAGCGAGGCAAGGGAGGTCCAAAAACATTCAGTACTTC
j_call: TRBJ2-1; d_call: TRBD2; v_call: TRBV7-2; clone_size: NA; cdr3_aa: CASSSVGGSYNEQFF; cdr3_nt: TGTGCCAGCAGCTCCGTCGGGGGGTCCTACAATGAGCAGTTCTTC
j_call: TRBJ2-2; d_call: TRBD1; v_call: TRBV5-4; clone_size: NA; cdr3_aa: CASSKDRVGELFF; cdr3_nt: TGTGCCAGCAGCAAAGACAGGGTAGGGGAGCTGTTTTTT
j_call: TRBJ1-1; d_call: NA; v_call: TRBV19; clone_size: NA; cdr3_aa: CASSIMQGRTEAFF; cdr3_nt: TGTGCCAGTAGTATCATGCAGGGAAGGACTGAAGCTTTCTTT
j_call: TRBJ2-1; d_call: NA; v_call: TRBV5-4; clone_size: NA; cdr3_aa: CASSSKTNSGNEQFF; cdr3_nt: TGTGCCAGCAGCTCGAAGACCAACTCAGGGAATGAGCAGTTCTTC
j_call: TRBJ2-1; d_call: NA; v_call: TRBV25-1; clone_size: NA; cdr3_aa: CASSASRTATVEQFF; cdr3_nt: TGTGCCAGCAGTGCCTCCCGGACAGCAACTGTAGAGCAGTTCTTC
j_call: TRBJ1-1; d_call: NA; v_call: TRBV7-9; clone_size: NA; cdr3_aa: CASSLGQGAFF; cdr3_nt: TGTGCCAGCAGCTTAGGGCAGGGAGCTTTCTTT
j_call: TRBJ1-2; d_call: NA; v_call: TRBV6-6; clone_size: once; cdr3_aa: CASRTSFREVECTF; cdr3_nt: TGTGCCAGCAGAACCTCCTTCAGGGAAGTTGAGTGCACCTTC
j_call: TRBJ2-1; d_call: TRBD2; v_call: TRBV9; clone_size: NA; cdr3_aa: CASSATSAPNEQFF; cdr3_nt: TGTGCCAGCAGCGCGACTAGCGCTCCGAATGAGCAGTTCTTC